This record concerns one T cell receptor (beta chain) sequence. Which antigen it targets is not known. There are no base qualities to consult, and no much larger clone falls within one base. This specimen's time point label, interpreted: baseline before first vaccination. The vaccinee samples were drawn from two UK trials, COV001 and COV002, one of which was a single-blind randomized controlled phase 2/3 trial testing AZD1222 (ChAdOx1 nCoV-19) in healthy adults. For TCRbeta chain sequencing, PBMC samples were collected from trial participants at day 0 and at day 28 after the second dose. The CDR3 regions of human TCRbeta chains were analyzed by immunosequencing. The study's own analysis went as follows. TCRs in the repertoires were compared against a reference library of SARS-CoV-2-specific TCRs that had been generated with the MIRA antigen-specificity platform. Breadth meant the fraction of unique TCRs that were SARS-CoV-2-associated, whereas depth meant the fraction of total T cells that were SARS-CoV-2-associated. Each spike-specific TCR was assigned to its reactive spike region and to a CD4 or CD8 class using the MIRA data. Log10-transformed breadth and depth values were compared by one-way ANOVA with Sidak's multiple comparisons tests. TCRdb stores this immuneACCESS table with in-frame sequences only. Part of the clones is absent; in the studies checked, under half of the shortfall reflects unresolved V genes, and no reason is known for the rest. D and trimming come from the DNA, and the V and J calls and clone size come from that table. The sample includes under 200,000 clones, with roughly 90% observed a single time. The top ten clones comprise around 5.9% of the sample.

A distance of 12 bases separates the germline ends of V and J, which lose 6 bases and 0 bases respectively. The CDR3 goes from the cysteine to the phenylalanine over 15 residues. Only the CDR3 portion is preserved as DNA: 45 bases, with reading frame beginning at the first base. The germline V gene gives CDR1 as MNHEY and CDR2 as SVGAGI. The data derive from a study of T cell responses to AZD1222 COVID-19 vaccine (TCRdb year 2021). In terms of the full investigation: AZD1222 recipients with second doses at about 4 weeks or about 12 weeks were pooled, because spike-specific TCR depth and breadth did not differ between schedules. Trial participants were enrolled into age subgroups of 18-55, 56-69 and 70-plus years, which contained around 140, 26 and 57 TCR-sequenced participants, respectively. A total of about 230 trial participants underwent TCR sequencing, of whom 207 received two doses of AZD1222 and about 26 received two doses of the MenACWY control vaccine. What the study reported, not specific to this receptor: Participants were mostly white British and included more females than males, and it was suggested by the authors that clonal diversity may have been underestimated. Because no samples from the day 14 peak response were available, repertoires could be characterized only after the peak T cell response. In the small 56-69-year group, the increase in depth fell short of significance, most likely because of low power. Conclusions about previously exposed vaccinees are limited because only 6 or 7 AZD1222 recipients were SARS-CoV-2 seropositive at baseline. The vaccine-associated CD4 TCRs covered the entire spike protein, and the dominant responses fell in regions 160-218 and 743-854. Reportedly, close to half of the unique spike-specific TCRs recognized epitopes lying outside the regions that are mutated in the B.1.351 and B.1.1.7 variants. After two AZD1222 doses, spike-specific TCR breadth and depth were significantly higher than at day 0 and than in MenACWY recipients.

This TCR was sampled from an adult in good health. This specimen was peripheral blood, taken on day 0 of AZD1222 vaccination. The chain joins TRBV6-5 to TRBJ1-5; the D gene is perhaps TRBD1, from 5 matching bases. The CDR3 loop reads CASSQGRISNQPQHF. The bases read TGTGCCAGCAGCCAGGGACGGATTAGCAATCAGCCCCAGCATTTT.